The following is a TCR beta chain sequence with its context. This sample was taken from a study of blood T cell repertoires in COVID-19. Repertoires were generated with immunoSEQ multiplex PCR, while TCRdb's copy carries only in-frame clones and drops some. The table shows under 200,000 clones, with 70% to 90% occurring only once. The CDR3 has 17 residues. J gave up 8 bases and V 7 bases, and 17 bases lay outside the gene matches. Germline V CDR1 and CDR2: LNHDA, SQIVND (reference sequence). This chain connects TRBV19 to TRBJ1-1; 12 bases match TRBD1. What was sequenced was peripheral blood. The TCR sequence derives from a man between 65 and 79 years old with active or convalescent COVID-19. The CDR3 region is CASTGTGGEGNGGEAFF. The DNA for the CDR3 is TGTGCCAGTACCGGGACAGGGGGCGAGGGGAACGGTGGGGAAGCTTTCTTT.